This T cell receptor beta chain appears in the sequencing data of a study of blood T cells in healthy people across ages. This clonotype was seen a handful of times. Germline CDR1 reads SEHNR; CDR2 reads FQNEAQ (reference sequence). The CDR3 length is 19 residues. V dropped 4 bases and J dropped 6; count of bases not matched to a gene: 20. Combining a sample-barcoded 5' primer with a J-beta primer mix, a second PCR ran for about 7 to 11 cycles. TCRdb analysed the 5' RACE reads with MiXCR anew, one entry per CDR3 protein. The data contain fewer than 750,000 distinct CDR3 sequences, 40% to 50% of them singletons.

Sequencing used blood. The TCR comes from an elderly man in good health. This chain connects TRBV7-9 to TRBJ2-3; TRBD2 matches at 9 bases. CDR3 in DNA: TGTGCCAGCAGCTCCCGTCCCTACCTTAGCGGGGGCCCCGGGGATACGCAGTATTTT. Its protein is CASSSRPYLSGGPGDTQYF.